The present TCR beta chain was sequenced within a study of beta chain features in type 1 diabetes. Trimming shortened V by 1 base and J by 0 bases, and 14 bases separated the two germline ends. CDR1 and CDR2 (germline): SGHTA, FQGNSA. This CDR3 has 17 residues. Study conclusions and caveats: Moderate yet significant TCRB CDR3 shortening was seen in Type 1 diabetes patients in all four CD4+ subsets. Here, the possible influence of HLA type (on TCRB rearrangement) remained unresolved.

This clone appeared many times. What it binds is not known. Every isolated RNA sample was fully reverse transcribed, so sequencing captured expressed TCRB transcripts. Approximately 3.6 million reads per sample on average were obtained from naive, central memory and regulatory T cell samples. Using immunoSEQ multiplex PCR, the repertoire was profiled, and TCRdb retains in-frame clones only, with some absent. The repertoire holds around 120,000 clones, with roughly 17% as singletons. J is TRBJ2-3 and V is TRBV7-2; a weak D match, TRBD1 (5 bases). Sequenced material: central memory CD4+ T cells from blood. This receptor was taken from a man younger than 35 with type 1 diabetes. The CDR3 here is CASSLVRRATSTDTQYF. The CDR3 region has the DNA TGTGCCAGCAGCTTAGTTCGCAGGGCCACTAGCACAGATACGCAGTATTTT.